This T cell receptor beta chain was captured by sequencing in a study of blood T cell repertoires in COVID-19. At the level of the study: The origin of the acute and convalescent COVID-19 samples was the United States, Italy and Spain. T cells, B-cell-depleted T cells, or PBMCs supplied cDNA or gDNA.

This CDR3 spans 15 amino acids. CDR1 is MNHEY, CDR2 SVGAGI, per germline. Germline trimming cut 5 bases from V and 8 bases from J; bases unmatched to any gene: 11. Those enrolled in Seattle joined during active infection and were followed longitudinally afterward. Original handling: Nucleated cell counts were estimated from reference gene primer amplification. Here immunoSEQ multiplex PCR was the method, and the copy in TCRdb shows in-frame clones only, minus some. The V and J calls and clone size are taken from that table; D and trimming were inferred from the DNA. The sample consists of 150,000 to 200,000 clones, around 86% of them appearing once.

The sample consisted of peripheral blood. The gene calls are TRBV6-5 and TRBJ1-2, with TRBD1 matching 10 bases. The receptor comes from a man in his fifties or sixties with COVID-19, enrolled during active disease. CDR3 nucleotides: TGTGCCAGCAGTCCGACAGGGGGCGCTCCTATGGGCTACACCTTC. As protein: CASSPTGGAPMGYTF.